Listed below are T cell receptor beta chains from one sample, sequenced in a study of CD8 T cells in ankylosing spondylitis. TCRdb re-called the 5' RACE reads with MiXCR, one entry per CDR3 protein. The sample yields some 200,000 distinct CDR3 sequences, around a sixth seen once. The sample taken for sequencing was blood, either unsorted or a sorted T cell fraction (not recorded which). Receptor source: a male donor under 30 with ankylosing spondylitis or in good health (not recorded which). Each CDR3 is given with its conserved first and last residue. Fields, in order: V gene, D gene, J gene, clone size, CDR3 length, CDR3 protein, CDR3 DNA. A D gene is named only where the DNA matches it firmly. A clone size is listed for some rows: how often the clone was seen (once, few, many), or a class if it is expanded.

TRBV15	.	TRBJ2-1	.	14	CATSSGISYNEQFF	TGTGCCACCAGCTCGGGAATCTCCTACAATGAGCAGTTCTTC
TRBV6-6	TRBD2	TRBJ2-3	many	16	CASSYRSAGLTDTQYF	TGTGCCAGCAGTTACAGGTCAGCGGGATTGACAGATACGCAGTATTTT
TRBV20-1	.	TRBJ2-4	.	16	CSAPDSMLFAKNIQYF	TGCAGTGCTCCGGATTCCATGCTATTCGCCAAAAACATTCAGTACTTC
TRBV6-1	.	TRBJ2-5	few	15	CASSVFVRFQETQYF	TGTGCCAGCAGTGTATTCGTCAGATTTCAAGAGACCCAGTACTTC
TRBV5-1	TRBD1	TRBJ1-1	many	14	CASSPQGENTEAFF	TGCGCCAGCAGTCCACAGGGGGAGAACACTGAAGCTTTCTTT
TRBV12-3/TRBV12-4	TRBD2	TRBJ2-1	many	15	CASSQERLAASEQFF	TGTGCCAGCAGTCAAGAGAGACTAGCGGCATCTGAGCAGTTCTTC
TRBV5-1	TRBD1	TRBJ2-2	.	16	CASSPLDRGTSGELFF	TGCGCCAGCAGCCCCCTTGACAGGGGAACATCCGGGGAGCTGTTTTTT
TRBV7-9	.	TRBJ2-3	many	14	CASLGGVFTDTQYF	TGTGCCAGCTTAGGCGGAGTATTCACAGATACGCAGTATTTT
TRBV10-2	.	TRBJ2-7	few	14	CASKRLARSYEQYF	TGCGCCAGCAAAAGGCTAGCGAGGTCCTACGAGCAGTACTTC
TRBV12-3/TRBV12-4	.	TRBJ2-2	many	13	CASSPQAIGELFF	TGTGCCAGCAGTCCTCAGGCCATCGGGGAGCTGTTTTTT
TRBV6-2/TRBV6-3	.	TRBJ1-1	many	15	CASSYSQGSGTEAFF	TGTGCCAGCAGTTACTCACAGGGTTCCGGCACTGAAGCTTTCTTT
TRBV27	TRBD2	TRBJ2-1	many	20	CASHARPGLAGTASYNEQFF	TGTGCCAGCCATGCCCGGCCGGGACTAGCGGGAACGGCGTCCTACAATGAGCAGTTCTTC
TRBV6-2/TRBV6-3	.	TRBJ2-1	many	12	CASRSVGNEQFF	TGTGCCAGCAGGAGCGTGGGCAATGAGCAGTTCTTC
TRBV5-1	TRBD2	TRBJ2-7	many	17	CASSLGSTTLAGYEQYF	TGCGCCAGCAGCTTAGGCTCAACCACTCTAGCGGGCTACGAGCAGTACTTC
TRBV9	TRBD2	TRBJ2-5	many	16	CASSVGALAGKETQYF	TGTGCCAGCAGCGTAGGGGCCCTAGCGGGGAAAGAGACCCAGTACTTC
TRBV3-1	.	TRBJ1-5	.	15	CASSQGRSRNQPQHF	TGTGCCAGCAGCCAAGGCAGGTCGCGCAATCAGCCCCAGCATTTT
TRBV6-6	.	TRBJ2-1	many	15	CASSGVLGSYNEQFF	TGTGCCAGCAGTGGGGTTCTAGGGAGTTACAATGAGCAGTTCTTC
TRBV29-1	TRBD2	TRBJ2-5	many	14	CSVVGGRAGETQYF	TGCAGCGTTGTAGGTGGGAGGGCCGGAGAGACCCAGTACTTC
TRBV6-6	.	TRBJ1-4	many	14	CASSYSLEGEKLFF	TGTGCCAGCAGTTATTCCCTTGAGGGTGAAAAACTGTTTTTT
TRBV30	.	TRBJ1-3	many	14	CAWRGGTSGNTIYF	TGTGCCTGGAGAGGCGGGACTTCTGGAAACACCATATATTTT
TRBV12-3/TRBV12-4	.	TRBJ2-2	many	13	CASSFSVAGELFF	TGTGCCAGCAGTTTCTCCGTCGCCGGGGAGCTGTTTTTT
TRBV7-8	.	TRBJ2-3	.	16	CASSLGLERSTDTQYF	TGTGCCAGCAGCTTAGGACTAGAAAGGAGCACAGATACGCAGTATTTT
TRBV12-3/TRBV12-4	TRBD2	TRBJ2-1	many	17	CASSLDLAGAPFNEQFF	TGTGCCAGCAGTTTAGACCTCGCGGGAGCCCCCTTTAATGAGCAGTTCTTC
TRBV20-1	TRBD1	TRBJ1-5	many	18	CSARTQGTGKYSNQPQHF	TGCAGTGCTAGAACCCAGGGGACAGGGAAGTATAGCAATCAGCCCCAGCATTTT
TRBV29-1	TRBD2	TRBJ2-5	.	14	CSVVGLANQETQYF	TGCAGCGTTGTCGGACTAGCGAACCAAGAGACCCAGTACTTC
TRBV7-6	.	TRBJ2-5	.	13	CASSLLGGETQYF	TGTGCCAGCAGCTTACTAGGCGGGGAGACCCAGTACTTC
TRBV4-1	.	TRBJ2-2	once	15	CASSQPDASTGELFF	TGCGCCAGCAGCCAGCCGGACGCGAGCACCGGGGAGCTGTTTTTT
TRBV7-2	TRBD2	TRBJ2-1	many	17	CASSLVPGLAGINEQFF	TGTGCCAGCAGCTTAGTCCCGGGGCTAGCGGGGATCAATGAGCAGTTCTTC
TRBV4-3	.	TRBJ2-2	many	12	CASSLGHGELFF	TGCGCCAGCAGCCTCGGGCACGGGGAGCTGTTTTTT